Sequencing of this TCR beta chain was carried out in a study of PD-1 blockade in classical Hodgkin lymphoma. Details on this clone: The antigen is unknown.

All trial patients relapsed after autologous stem cell transplantation. Germline V gives CDR1 SQVTM, CDR2 ANQGSEA. CDR3 length: 11 amino acids. With 7 bases removed from V and 3 bases from J, the gap between germline ends came to 8 bases. Study-level results: With respect to the repertoire differences, their causes, possibly disease activity or prior therapy, remain undefined.

TCRdb's table, derived via immunoSEQ multiplex PCR, lists solely in-frame clones and lacks some. The repertoire consists of 20,000 to 25,000 clones, with approximately 71% occurring once and the leading ten covering 5% to 6%. J is TRBJ2-3 and V is TRBV29-1; TRBD1 or TRBD2 may be the D gene (6 bases each). Sequenced here: peripheral blood mononuclear cells (PBMCs), sampled at baseline. This TCR derives from a human donor with classical Hodgkin lymphoma. The DNA of the CDR3 is TGCAGCGGAGGGGGGACAGATACGCAGTATTTT. Translated: CSGGGTDTQYF.